The clone carrying this T cell receptor beta chain was detected a few times. Its antigen is unidentified. This sample stems from a study of T cells in Graves' hyperthyroidism and ophthalmopathy. Study overall: Peripheral blood was acquired at first diagnosis, ahead of any therapy whatsoever. Study-wide results and caveats: Ophthalmopathy onset followed model prediction by a median approximately 7 months. Through a model of 13 V-J features, ophthalmopathy was separated from stable hyperthyroidism.

V lost 2 bases, J lost 1 base, and 8 bases lay in between. This CDR3 contains 13 residues. Germline-derived CDR1 and CDR2 are SQVTM and ANQGSEA. Amplified TCR beta CDR3 regions came from RNA transcripts. An initial round of RT-PCR targeting the TCR CDR3 relied on the HTBI primer set. MiXCR was run by TCRdb on the multiplex PCR reads, yielding one entry per CDR3 protein. The sample has 450,000 to 650,000 distinct CDR3 sequences; approximately 15% are singletons. The chain recombines TRBV29-1 with TRBJ1-1; possible D gene TRBD1, 5 bases. The clonotype originates from a woman aged 18-35 years with Graves' ophthalmopathy. Sequenced sample: blood. The CDR3 nucleotides read TGCAGCGTTGAATTACAGGAGAACACTGAAGCTTTCTTT. Its protein is CSVELQENTEAFF.